The 31 T cell receptor beta chains below all came from one sample that was sequenced in a study of blood T cell repertoires in COVID-19 (dated by TCRdb to about 2020). Libraries were constructed by the immunoSEQ multiplex PCR assay. TCRdb retrieved this table from immuneACCESS and kept in-frame rearrangements only. Not all clones are present; in checked studies, unresolved V genes account for under half, and no reason is known for the remainder. Recorded for this sample are about 120,000 clones; about 90% of them occurred a single time. 0.88% of the sample lies in the top ten. Sequenced material: peripheral blood. The source of these receptors is a woman in her forties or fifties with active or convalescent COVID-19.

This chain uses TRBV18 with TRBJ2-1; D is unresolved. Trimming shortened V by 0 bases and J by 12 bases, and 18 bases separated the two germline ends. CDR3 size: 15 residues. From germline, CDR1 is KGHSH and CDR2 LQKENI. CDR3 nucleotides: TGTGCCAGCTCACCACCCGTGACATCGACAATGGGGCAGTTCTTC. Its translation is CASSPPVTSTMGQFF.

V and J are TRBV7-8 and TRBJ1-1; no firm D call. CDR3 length equals 16 residues. The germline V and J ends were trimmed by 1 base and 6 bases, with 18 bases remaining between them. Germline V CDR1 and CDR2: SGHVS, FQNEAQ. For the CDR3, the DNA is TGTGCCAGCAGCTTAGACCGGGCCAAAGGACTCCCTGAAGCTTTCTTT. Its translation: CASSLDRAKGLPEAFF.

The rearrangement uses TRBV29-1 and TRBJ1-1; TRBD1 agrees at 7 bases. CDR1 SQVTM and CDR2 ANQGSEA come from the germline V gene. This CDR3 contains 14 residues. Trimming removed 2 bases from V and 6 bases from J; junction bases left unmatched: 9. The CDR3 DNA reads TGCAGCGTTGAAACGCCAAGTAGGGGGCCTGAAGCTTTCTTT. It is translated as CSVETPSRGPEAFF. Variable domain in full (rest from reference TRBV29-1 and TRBJ1-1): SAVISQKPSRDICQRGTSLTIQCQVDSQVTMMFWYRQQPGQSLTLIATANQGSEATYESGFVIDKFPISRPNLTFSTLTVSNMSPEDSSIYLCSVETPSRGPEAFFGQGTRLTVV.

This clone was recorded only once. This chain uses TRBV28 with TRBJ2-7, with a weak D call TRBD1 (6 bases). Germline V lookup: CDR1 MDHEN, CDR2 SYDVKM. CDR3 size: 18 residues. The ends were cut back, 2 bases at V and 2 bases at J, with 22 bases in the middle. In nucleotides, the CDR3 is TGTGCCAGCAGTTTAATTGGGGGCCCGGTTAGGCCCCCCTACGAGCAGTACTTC. Residues: CASSLIGGPVRPPYEQYF.

The count of this clone is one. The chain joins TRBV2 to TRBJ2-5; 7 bases are shared with TRBD1. Germline CDR1 is SNHLY and CDR2 is FYNNEI. The V segment lost 6 bases and the J segment 2 bases; nucleotides outside the gene matches: 6. The CDR3 sequence is 14 residues long. In DNA form, the CDR3 reads TGTGCCAGCAGCCGGGACAGAAGGCAAGAGACCCAGTACTTC. Protein product: CASSRDRRQETQYF.

This chain joins TRBV19 and TRBJ1-3; D uncertain. CDR1 and CDR2 (germline): LNHDA, SQIVND (reference sequence). Trimming took 3 bases from V and 4 from J, leaving 7 bases between them. The CDR3 contains 13 residues. The CDR3 loop reads CASSMTKGNTIYF. Here the CDR3 DNA reads TGTGCCAGTAGTATGACAAAAGGAAACACCATATATTTT.

The J gene is TRBJ1-2, the V gene TRBV5-4; 10 bases fit TRBD1. The germline V gene encodes CDR1 SGHNT and CDR2 YYREEE (reference sequence). V lost 3 bases, J lost 13 bases, and 9 bases stayed unmatched. The CDR3 is 13 amino acids. This CDR3 reads CASSSTGQGYCTF. For the CDR3, the DNA is TGTGCCAGCAGCTCCACGGGACAGGGGTATTGCACCTTC.

This clone was counted a single time. This sequence joins TRBV5-1 and TRBJ2-1, with D perhaps TRBD2 (7 bases). The CDR3 extends over 14 amino acids. In germline, CDR1 is SGHRS, CDR2 YFSETQ. V was trimmed by 4 bases and J by 4 bases, leaving 12 bases between them. Written as DNA, the CDR3 is TGCGCCAGCAGCCAAGGGGGGGTTTACAATGAGCAGTTCTTC. Residues: CASSQGGVYNEQFF.

This CDR3 reads CASSLVRGSTGELFF. Here the CDR3 DNA reads TGTGCCAGCAGCTTAGTCAGGGGGTCCACCGGGGAGCTGTTTTTT. The chain uses TRBV11-2 and TRBJ2-2; 7 bases align to TRBD1. The CDR3 runs 15 residues. CDR1 and CDR2 from the germline V gene are SGHAT and FQNNGV. Germline trimming cut 1 base from V and 4 bases from J; bases unmatched to any gene: 3.

The V and J genes are TRBV11-3 and TRBJ2-5; D gene uncertain. The CDR3 contains 13 residues. CDR1 and CDR2 from the germline V gene are SGHNT and YENEEA. V was clipped by 5 bases and J by 2 bases, with 9 bases between them. The CDR3 loop reads CASSRAGQETQYF. DNA for the CDR3: TGTGCCAGCAGCCGAGCCGGTCAAGAGACCCAGTACTTC.

This chain uses TRBV2 with TRBJ2-2; possibly TRBD2 for D (5 bases). V lost 7 bases, J lost 2 bases, and 8 bases lay in between. The CDR3 runs 13 residues. Germline-derived CDR1 and CDR2 are SNHLY and FYNNEI. The CDR3 sequence is CASKGDNTGELFF. In nucleotides, the CDR3 is TGTGCCAGCAAGGGAGATAACACCGGGGAGCTGTTTTTT.

This clone appeared a single time. The CDR3 reads CASFNRDSKADTQYF. The CDR3 DNA follows: TGTGCCAGCTTTAATCGAGACTCGAAGGCAGATACGCAGTATTTT. The chain recombines TRBV18 with TRBJ2-3; D is ambiguous. Germline CDR1 and CDR2: KGHSH and LQKENI. V lost 7 bases and J lost 4, with 18 bases in between. The CDR3 loop spans 15 amino acids.

This chain connects TRBV18 to TRBJ1-2; D is ambiguous. V was cut by 3 bases and J by 6 bases, with 5 bases left in between. Germline V gives CDR1 KGHSH, CDR2 LQKENI. The CDR3 loop spans 11 amino acids. The CDR3 nucleotides are TGTGCCAGCTCACCTACGGATGGCTACACCTTC. This gives the protein CASSPTDGYTF.

This sequence joins TRBV7-8 and TRBJ2-3; 7 nucleotides match TRBD2. Germline CDR1 reads SGHVS; CDR2 reads FQNEAQ. The junction had 9 bases not matched to a gene; V was cut back by 5 bases and J by 1 base. The CDR3 runs to 16 residues. This CDR3 is CASSLAGAGGTDTQYF. CDR3 DNA sequence: TGTGCCAGCAGCCTCGCCGGGGCGGGGGGCACAGATACGCAGTATTTT.

This sequence joins TRBV9 and TRBJ2-2, with a possible D match to TRBD2 (6 bases). This CDR3 has 14 residues. The V end was cut by 4 bases, the J end by 8 bases, with 15 bases between. Germline CDR1 and CDR2: SGDLS and YYNGEE. The CDR3 here is CASSLRLVSGELFF. CDR3 in DNA: TGTGCCAGCAGCCTCAGACTAGTTTCTGGGGAGCTGTTTTTT.

This chain uses TRBV28 with TRBJ2-4, with D possibly being TRBD1 (6 bases). Per germline, CDR1 MDHEN and CDR2 SYDVKM. This CDR3 has 16 residues. Trimming shortened V by 6 bases and J by 3 bases, and 18 bases separated the two germline ends. CDR3 amino acids: CASSPQGFIVKNIQYF. The DNA of the CDR3 is TGTGCCAGCAGCCCACAGGGTTTCATTGTCAAAAACATTCAGTACTTC.

The rearrangement uses TRBV7-2 and TRBJ2-2, with D tentatively TRBD2 (6 bases). The CDR3 spans 13 residues. Germline-derived CDR1 and CDR2 are SGHTA and FQGNSA. Deletions cut 11 bases from V and 1 base from J, with 11 bases between. In DNA, the CDR3 is TGTGCCGCGGGGACCCAGAACACCGGGGAGCTGTTTTTT. It codes for CAAGTQNTGELFF.

The chain joins TRBV7-9 to TRBJ2-1; 8 bases fit TRBD2. The CDR3 sequence is 16 residues long. Germline V CDR1 and CDR2: SEHNR, FQNEAQ (reference sequence). Trimming took 5 bases from V and 0 from J; bases not matched to a gene: 6. CDR3 amino acids: CASSPESGSSYNEQFF. DNA of the CDR3: TGTGCCAGCAGCCCAGAGAGCGGGAGCTCCTACAATGAGCAGTTCTTC.

J is TRBJ2-3 and V is TRBV7-2, with 8 positions matching TRBD2. V was clipped by 2 bases and J by 5 bases; unmatched bases: 6. This CDR3 has 15 amino acids. In germline, CDR1 is SGHTA, CDR2 FQGNSA. The CDR3 DNA sequence: TGTGCCAGCAGCTTAAAACGGGAGGGCGAAGATACGCAGTATTTT. Protein product: CASSLKREGEDTQYF.

The chain couples TRBV24-1 to TRBJ2-3; D perhaps matches TRBD2 (6 bases). The ends were cut back, 9 bases at V and 0 bases at J, with 12 bases in the middle. This CDR3 is 14 amino acids long. The germline CDR1 and CDR2 sequences are KGHDR and SFDVKD. CDR3 nucleotide sequence: TGTGCCACCGGGGAGGAGGGAAGCACAGATACGCAGTATTTT. Its protein is CATGEEGSTDTQYF.

To note about this clone: Relative to the germline gene, one junction end is altered; a read error may explain this. The chain is built from TRBV7-2 and TRBJ2-7; D not certain. Per the germline V gene, CDR1 is SGHTA and CDR2 is FQGNSA. This CDR3 contains 13 residues. CDR3 loop: CASSLGSGSSEDF. In nucleotides, the CDR3 is TGTGCCAGCAGCTTAGGAAGTGGGTCCTCCGAGGACTTC. The whole variable domain, filled in from reference TRBV7-2 and TRBJ2-7, reads GAGVSQSPSNKVTEKGKDVELRCDPISGHTALYWYRQSLGQGLEFLIYFQGNSAPDKSGLPSDRFSAERTGGSVSTLTIQRTQQEDSAVYLCASSLGSGSSEDFGPGTRLTVT.

CDR3 in DNA: TGTGCCAGCAGACTGGACAGGGCGCGCGGCAATCAGCCCCAGCATTTT. It specifies CASRLDRARGNQPQHF. This rearrangement joins TRBV28 to TRBJ1-5, with 8 bases aligning to TRBD1. Germline V gives CDR1 MDHEN, CDR2 SYDVKM. CDR3 length: 16 residues. V lost 6 bases to trimming and J lost 2 bases; unmatched junction nucleotides: 9.

V and J are TRBV30 and TRBJ1-2; D not certain. The CDR3 consists of 14 residues. The V gene's germline CDR1 is GTSNPN and CDR2 SVGIG (reference sequence). The ends were cut back, 3 bases at V and 1 base at J, with 12 bases in the middle. Written as DNA, the CDR3 is TGTGCCTGGAGCCCACCACGCTATAACTATGGCTACACCTTC. Protein sequence: CAWSPPRYNYGYTF.

This rearrangement joins TRBV11-2 to TRBJ2-3; D is ambiguous. Germline CDR1 reads SGHAT; CDR2 reads FQNNGV. The CDR3 is 14 residues long. V was cut by 5 bases and J by 4 bases, with 13 bases left in between. The CDR3 DNA follows: TGTGCCAGCAGCCAAGCGAGCGTCCCAGATACGCAGTATTTT. This sequence encodes CASSQASVPDTQYF.

This clone was seen a few times. The chain uses TRBV12-3 or TRBV12-4 and TRBJ2-7; D not resolved. This CDR3 spans 12 amino acids. The V end was cut by 3 bases, the J end by 6 bases, with 9 bases between. This CDR3 reads CASSFERREQYF. Here the CDR3 DNA reads TGTGCCAGCAGTTTTGAGCGTCGCGAGCAGTACTTC.

This rearrangement joins TRBV27 to TRBJ2-5, with TRBD1 matching 10 bases. V lost 5 bases, J lost 0 bases, and 12 bases stayed unmatched. Germline V gives CDR1 MNHEY, CDR2 SMNVEV (reference sequence). The CDR3 is made up of 18 amino acids. Here the CDR3 reads CASSRGQGEVGYQETQYF. The DNA of the CDR3 is TGTGCCAGCAGTCGCGGACAGGGGGAAGTTGGGTACCAAGAGACCCAGTACTTC.

The V gene is TRBV30, the J gene TRBJ2-3; no clear D. The germline V gene encodes CDR1 GTSNPN and CDR2 SVGIG (reference sequence). CDR3 length equals 13 residues. V shed 4 bases and J shed 1 base, with 9 bases lying between them. The CDR3 nucleotides read TGTGCCTGGAATCAGGAACGCACAGATACGCAGTATTTT. This gives the protein CAWNQERTDTQYF.

The chain links TRBV18 to TRBJ2-3; D perhaps matches TRBD1 (6 bases). The CDR3 is 14 residues long. Trimming removed 2 bases from V and 7 bases from J, with 13 bases in between. In germline, CDR1 is KGHSH, CDR2 LQKENI. Here the CDR3 DNA reads TGTGCCAGCTCACCAGGACAGAGACAACATACGCAGTATTTT. It is translated as CASSPGQRQHTQYF.

The chain recombines TRBV7-2 with TRBJ2-2; D is possibly TRBD1 (5 bases). Trimming pared 5 bases from V and 5 bases from J, leaving 12 bases between. Germline values: CDR1 SGHTA, CDR2 FQGNSA. This CDR3 has 14 residues. The chain's CDR3 is CASSPWPGTGELFF. CDR3 nucleotide sequence: TGTGCCAGCAGCCCATGGCCAGGGACCGGGGAGCTGTTTTTT. Full variable domain (rest looked up from reference TRBV7-2 and TRBJ2-2): GAGVSQSPSNKVTEKGKDVELRCDPISGHTALYWYRQSLGQGLEFLIYFQGNSAPDKSGLPSDRFSAERTGGSVSTLTIQRTQQEDSAVYLCASSPWPGTGELFFGEGSRLTVL.

The chain is built from TRBV7-2 and TRBJ2-1, with unresolved D. The germline V gene has CDR1 SGHTA and CDR2 FQGNSA. This CDR3 has 11 amino acids. Trimming cost V 1 base and J 10 bases, with 5 bases left between them. CDR3 amino acids: CASSLVQEQFF. CDR3 nucleotides: TGTGCCAGCAGCTTAGTCCAGGAGCAGTTCTTC.

The V call is TRBV25-1, the J call TRBJ2-7; D is undetermined. The CDR3 length is 14 residues. Germline CDR1 MGHDK, CDR2 SYGVNS. Trimming took off 4 bases at V and 4 bases at J, with 14 bases between the two ends. This CDR3 reads CASSGTYGEYEQYF. The CDR3 DNA reads as TGTGCCAGCAGTGGCACATATGGAGAATACGAGCAGTACTTC.